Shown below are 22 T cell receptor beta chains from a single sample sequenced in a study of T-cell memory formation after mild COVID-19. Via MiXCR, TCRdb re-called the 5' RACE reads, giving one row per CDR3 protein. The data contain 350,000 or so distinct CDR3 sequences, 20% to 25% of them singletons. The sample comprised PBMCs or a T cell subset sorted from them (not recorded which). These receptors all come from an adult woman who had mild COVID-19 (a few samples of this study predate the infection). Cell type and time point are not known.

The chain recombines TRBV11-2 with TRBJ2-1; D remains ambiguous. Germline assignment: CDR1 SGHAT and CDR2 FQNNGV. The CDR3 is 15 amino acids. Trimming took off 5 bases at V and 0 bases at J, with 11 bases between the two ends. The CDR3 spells CASSQLHPSYNEQFF. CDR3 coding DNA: TGTGCCAGCAGCCAACTGCACCCCTCCTACAATGAGCAGTTCTTC.

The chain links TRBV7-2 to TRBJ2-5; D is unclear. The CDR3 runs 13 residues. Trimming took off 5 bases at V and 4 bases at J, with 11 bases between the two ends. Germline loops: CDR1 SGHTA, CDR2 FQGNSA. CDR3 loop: CASSRDVLETQYF. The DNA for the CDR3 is TGTGCCAGCAGCAGAGATGTCTTAGAGACCCAGTACTTC.

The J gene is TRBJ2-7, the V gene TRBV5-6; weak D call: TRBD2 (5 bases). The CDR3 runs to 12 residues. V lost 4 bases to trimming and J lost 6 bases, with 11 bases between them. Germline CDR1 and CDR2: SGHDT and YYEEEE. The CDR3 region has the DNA TGTGCCAGCAGCGCCCTTCGGGGCGAGCAGTACTTC. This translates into CASSALRGEQYF.

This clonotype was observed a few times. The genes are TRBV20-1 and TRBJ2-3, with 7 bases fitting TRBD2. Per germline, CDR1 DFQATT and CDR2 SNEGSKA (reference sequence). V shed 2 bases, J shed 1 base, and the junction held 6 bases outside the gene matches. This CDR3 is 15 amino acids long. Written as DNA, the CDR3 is TGCAGTGCTAGATCCGGCGGGAGTGGCACAGATACGCAGTATTTT. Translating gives CSARSGGSGTDTQYF.

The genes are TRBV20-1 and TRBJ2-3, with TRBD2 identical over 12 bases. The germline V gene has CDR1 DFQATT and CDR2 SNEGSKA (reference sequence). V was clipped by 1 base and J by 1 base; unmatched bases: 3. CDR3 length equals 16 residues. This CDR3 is CSARGGLAGRTDTQYF. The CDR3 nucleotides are TGCAGTGCTAGAGGAGGACTAGCGGGACGCACAGATACGCAGTATTTT.

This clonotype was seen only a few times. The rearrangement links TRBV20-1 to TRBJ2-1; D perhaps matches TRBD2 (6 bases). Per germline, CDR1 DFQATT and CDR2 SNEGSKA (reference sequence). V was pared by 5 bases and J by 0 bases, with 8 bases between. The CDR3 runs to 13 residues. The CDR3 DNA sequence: TGCAGTGCTGGAGGGCCCTCCTACAATGAGCAGTTCTTC. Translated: CSAGGPSYNEQFF.

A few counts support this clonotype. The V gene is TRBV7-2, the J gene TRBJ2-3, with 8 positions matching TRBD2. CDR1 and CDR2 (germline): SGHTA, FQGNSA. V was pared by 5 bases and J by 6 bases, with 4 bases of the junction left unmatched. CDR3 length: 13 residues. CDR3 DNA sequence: TGTGCCAGCAGCATGGGCGGGGGGGATACGCAGTATTTT. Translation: CASSMGGGDTQYF.

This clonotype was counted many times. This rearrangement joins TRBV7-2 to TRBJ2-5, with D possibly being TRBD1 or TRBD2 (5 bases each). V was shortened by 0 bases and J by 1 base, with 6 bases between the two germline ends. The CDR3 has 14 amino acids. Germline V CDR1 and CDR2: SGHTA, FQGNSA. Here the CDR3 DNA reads TGTGCCAGCAGCTTAGCGGGACCCCAAGAGACCCAGTACTTC. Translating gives CASSLAGPQETQYF.

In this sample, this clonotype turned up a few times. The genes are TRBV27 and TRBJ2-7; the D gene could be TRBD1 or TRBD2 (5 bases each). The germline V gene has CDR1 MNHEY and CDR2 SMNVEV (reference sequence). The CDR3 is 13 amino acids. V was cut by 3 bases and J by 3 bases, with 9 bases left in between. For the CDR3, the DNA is TGTGCCAGCAGTTTCCGGGACGGCTACGAGCAGTACTTC. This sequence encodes CASSFRDGYEQYF.

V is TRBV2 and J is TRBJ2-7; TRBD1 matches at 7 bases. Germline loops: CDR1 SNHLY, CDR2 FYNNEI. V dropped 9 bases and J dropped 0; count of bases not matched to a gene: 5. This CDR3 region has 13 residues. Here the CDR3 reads CARGRTGSYEQYF. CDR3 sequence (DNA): TGTGCCAGAGGAAGGACAGGCTCCTACGAGCAGTACTTC.

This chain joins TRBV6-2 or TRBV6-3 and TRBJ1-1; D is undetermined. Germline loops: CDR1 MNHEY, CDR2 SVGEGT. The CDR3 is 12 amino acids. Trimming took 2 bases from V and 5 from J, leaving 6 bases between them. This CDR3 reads CASSYRETEAFF. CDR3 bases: TGTGCCAGCAGTTACCGGGAGACTGAAGCTTTCTTT.

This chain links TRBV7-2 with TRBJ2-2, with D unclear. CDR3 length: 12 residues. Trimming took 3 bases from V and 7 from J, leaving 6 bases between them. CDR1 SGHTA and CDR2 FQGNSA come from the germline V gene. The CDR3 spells CASSFAIGELFF. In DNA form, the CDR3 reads TGTGCCAGCAGCTTTGCCATCGGGGAGCTGTTTTTT.

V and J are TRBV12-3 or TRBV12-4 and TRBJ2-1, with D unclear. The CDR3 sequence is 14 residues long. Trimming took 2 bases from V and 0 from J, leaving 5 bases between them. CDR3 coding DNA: TGTGCCAGCAGTTTACAGCCCTCCTACAATGAGCAGTTCTTC. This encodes CASSLQPSYNEQFF.

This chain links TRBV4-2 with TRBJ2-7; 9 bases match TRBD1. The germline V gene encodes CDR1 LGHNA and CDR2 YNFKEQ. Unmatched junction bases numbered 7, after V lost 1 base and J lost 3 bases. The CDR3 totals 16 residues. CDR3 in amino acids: CASSQGLGDRDYEQYF. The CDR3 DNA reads TGTGCCAGCAGCCAAGGGTTGGGGGACAGGGACTACGAGCAGTACTTC.

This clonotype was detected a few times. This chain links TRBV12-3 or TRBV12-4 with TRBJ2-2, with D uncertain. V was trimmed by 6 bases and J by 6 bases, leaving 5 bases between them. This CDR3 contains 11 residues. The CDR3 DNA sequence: TGTGCCAGCAGGATCGCCGGGGAGCTGTTTTTT. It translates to CASRIAGELFF.

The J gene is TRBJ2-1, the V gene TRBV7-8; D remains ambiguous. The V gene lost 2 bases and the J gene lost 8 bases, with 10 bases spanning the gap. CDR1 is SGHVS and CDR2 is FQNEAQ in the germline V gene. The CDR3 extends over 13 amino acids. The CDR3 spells CASSLIPVDEQFF. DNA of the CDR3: TGTGCCAGCAGCTTAATTCCTGTGGATGAGCAGTTCTTC. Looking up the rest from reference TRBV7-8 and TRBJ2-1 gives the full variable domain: GAGVSQSPRYKVAKRGQDVALRCDPISGHVSLFWYQQALGQGPEFLTYFQNEAQLDKSGLPSDRFFAERPEGSVSTLKIQRTQQEDSAVYLCASSLIPVDEQFFGPGTRLTVL.

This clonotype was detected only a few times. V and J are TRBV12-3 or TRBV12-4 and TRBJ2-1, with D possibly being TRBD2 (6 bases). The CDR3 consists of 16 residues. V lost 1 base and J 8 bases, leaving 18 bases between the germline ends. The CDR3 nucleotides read TGTGCCAGCAGTTTAGTCTGGCAGGCCCCGGGGGATGAGCAGTTCTTC. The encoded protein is CASSLVWQAPGDEQFF.

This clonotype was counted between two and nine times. DNA of the CDR3: TGCGCCAGCAGCTTGGGGGGCATAAGGGAGCAGCCCCAGCATTTT. Its translation is CASSLGGIREQPQHF. The genes are TRBV5-1 and TRBJ1-5; possible D gene TRBD1, 5 bases. This CDR3 comprises 15 residues. Trimming removed 0 bases from V and 7 bases from J, with 14 bases in between. CDR1 SGHRS and CDR2 YFSETQ come from the germline V gene.

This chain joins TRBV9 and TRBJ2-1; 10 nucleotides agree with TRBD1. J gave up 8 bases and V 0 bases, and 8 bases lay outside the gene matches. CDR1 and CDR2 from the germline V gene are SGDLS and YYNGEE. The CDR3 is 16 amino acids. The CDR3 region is CASSVEGGQGVYEQFF. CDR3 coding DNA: TGTGCCAGCAGCGTAGAAGGAGGACAGGGGGTTTATGAGCAGTTCTTC. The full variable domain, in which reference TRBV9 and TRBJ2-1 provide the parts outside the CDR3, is DSGVTQTPKHLITATGQRVTLRCSPRSGDLSVYWYQQSLDQGLQFLIQYYNGEERAKGNILERFSAQQFPDLHSELNLSSLELGDSALYFCASSVEGGQGVYEQFFGPGTRLTVL.

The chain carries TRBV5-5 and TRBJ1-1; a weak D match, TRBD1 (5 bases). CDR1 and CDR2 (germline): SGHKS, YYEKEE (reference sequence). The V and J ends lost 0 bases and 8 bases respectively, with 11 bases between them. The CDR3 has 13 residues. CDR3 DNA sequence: TGTGCCAGCAGCTTGGCCGAGGGGAAGGAAGCTTTCTTT. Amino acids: CASSLAEGKEAFF.

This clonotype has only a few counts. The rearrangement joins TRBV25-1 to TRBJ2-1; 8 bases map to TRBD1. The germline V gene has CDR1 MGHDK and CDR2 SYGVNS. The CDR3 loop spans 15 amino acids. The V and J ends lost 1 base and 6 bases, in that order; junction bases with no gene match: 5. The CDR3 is CASSESGGDSNEQFF. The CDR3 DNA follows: TGTGCCAGCAGTGAATCAGGGGGCGACAGCAATGAGCAGTTCTTC.

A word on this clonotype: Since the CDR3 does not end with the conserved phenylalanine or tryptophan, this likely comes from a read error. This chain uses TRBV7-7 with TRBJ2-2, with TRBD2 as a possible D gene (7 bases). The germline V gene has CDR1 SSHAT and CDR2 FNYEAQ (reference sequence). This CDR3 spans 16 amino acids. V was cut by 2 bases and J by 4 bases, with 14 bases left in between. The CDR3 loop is CASSLMIGGRTGELFI. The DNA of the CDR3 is TGTGCCAGCAGCTTAATGATCGGGGGGCGCACCGGGGAGCTGTTTATT.